A selection of T cell receptor beta chains follows, all from one sample in a study of T cell responses to AZD1222 COVID-19 vaccine. The protocol was immunoSEQ multiplex PCR, while the TCRdb copy is restricted to in-frame clones and leaves out a portion. In the table there are some 110,000 clones, around 85% of which are singletons. Source: peripheral blood, taken on day 0 of MenACWY control vaccination. These receptors were taken from an adult in good health. Both conserved end residues are part of each CDR3. The D gene is left open where the match is weak. Rows may omit the clone size; those that give it use once, few, many or a size class.

j_call clone_size v_call d_call cdr3_length cdr3_aa cdr3_nt
TRBJ2-1 once TRBV11-3 NA 13 CASSLFTGNEQFF TGTGCCAGCAGCTTATTTACAGGCAATGAGCAGTTCTTC
TRBJ2-7 once TRBV7-9 NA 14 CASSLRSGDHEQYF TGTGCCAGCAGCTTGAGGTCGGGGGACCACGAGCAGTACTTC
TRBJ1-2 NA TRBV19 TRBD1 13 CATEGQGAYGYTF TGTGCCACCGAGGGGCAGGGGGCCTATGGCTACACCTTC
TRBJ1-5 NA TRBV28 TRBD1 15 CASSLPGGQGQPQHF TGTGCCAGCAGTTTACCAGGGGGTCAGGGTCAGCCCCAGCATTTT
TRBJ2-3 NA TRBV9 TRBD1 17 CASSRSGTGASTDTQYF TGTGCCAGCAGCCGGTCCGGGACAGGGGCGAGCACAGATACGCAGTATTTT
TRBJ1-5 NA TRBV18 NA 18 CASSPEARRTLSNQPQHF TGTGCCAGCTCACCAGAGGCTCGCAGGACCCTTAGCAATCAGCCCCAGCATTTT
TRBJ2-1 NA TRBV2 NA 12 CATGWSYNEQFF TGTGCCACGGGGTGGTCCTACAATGAGCAGTTCTTC
TRBJ1-6 many TRBV19 NA 13 CASAGTPTESLHF TGTGCCAGCGCCGGGACCCCCACAGAATCCCTCCACTTT
TRBJ2-1 NA TRBV4-1 NA 18 CASSARGVYKRSGNEQFF TGCGCCAGCAGCGCTCGAGGGGTGTACAAGCGGTCGGGAAATGAGCAGTTCTTC
TRBJ1-1 NA TRBV18 TRBD1 16 CASSPAPTGLNTEAFF TGTGCCAGCTCACCTGCGCCGACAGGGTTGAACACTGAAGCTTTCTTT
TRBJ2-1 NA TRBV24-1 TRBD2 16 CATSDRRGGVYNEQFF TGTGCCACCAGTGACAGGCGCGGGGGGGTTTACAATGAGCAGTTCTTC
TRBJ2-1 once TRBV3-1/TRBV3-2 NA 15 CASSQYRQVDNEQFF TGTGCCAGCAGCCAATATCGACAGGTCGACAATGAGCAGTTCTTC
TRBJ2-2 NA TRBV5-1 NA 13 CASSGGDPGELFF TGCGCCAGCAGTGGGGGAGACCCCGGGGAGCTGTTTTTT
TRBJ1-2 NA TRBV19 TRBD1 15 CASSGQGRPNYGYTF TGTGCCAGTAGTGGACAGGGAAGGCCTAACTATGGCTACACCTTC
TRBJ1-4 NA TRBV6-1 NA 17 CASSEVPRRQSNEKLFF TGTGCCAGCAGTGAAGTACCCAGGCGACAGTCTAATGAAAAACTGTTTTTT
TRBJ1-2 NA TRBV7-2 NA 15 CASSLDKLANYGYTF TGTGCCAGCAGCTTAGACAAATTAGCTAACTATGGCTACACCTTC
TRBJ2-2 NA TRBV7-6 NA 18 CASTQSLIGVELTGELFF TGTGCCAGCACCCAATCTTTAATAGGGGTGGAATTAACCGGGGAGCTGTTTTTT